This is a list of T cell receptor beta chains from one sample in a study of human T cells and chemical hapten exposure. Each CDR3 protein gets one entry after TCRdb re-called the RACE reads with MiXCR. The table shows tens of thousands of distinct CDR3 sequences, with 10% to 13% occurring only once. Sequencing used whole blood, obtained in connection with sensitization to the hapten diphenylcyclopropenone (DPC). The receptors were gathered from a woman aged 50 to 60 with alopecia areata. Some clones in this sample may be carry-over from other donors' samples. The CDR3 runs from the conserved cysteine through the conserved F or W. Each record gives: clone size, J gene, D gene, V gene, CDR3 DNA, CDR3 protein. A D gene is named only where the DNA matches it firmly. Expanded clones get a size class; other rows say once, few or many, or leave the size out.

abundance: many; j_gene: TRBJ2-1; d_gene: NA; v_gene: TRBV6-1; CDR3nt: TGTGCCAGCAGTGCCCGACTGGAACACAATGAGCAGTTCTTC; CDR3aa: CASSARLEHNEQFF
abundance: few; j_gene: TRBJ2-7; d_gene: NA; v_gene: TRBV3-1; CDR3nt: TGTGCCAGCAGCCAAGCACAGGGCTCCTACGAGCAGTACTTC; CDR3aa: CASSQAQGSYEQYF
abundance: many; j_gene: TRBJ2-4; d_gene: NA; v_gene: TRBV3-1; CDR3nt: TGTGCCAGCAGCCAAGATCCCCAGGGAAACATTCAGTACTTC; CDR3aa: CASSQDPQGNIQYF
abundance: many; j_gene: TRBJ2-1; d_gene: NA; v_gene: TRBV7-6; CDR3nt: TGTGCCAGCAGCTTAGCCAGGGAACGCTACAATGAGCAGTTCTTC; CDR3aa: CASSLARERYNEQFF
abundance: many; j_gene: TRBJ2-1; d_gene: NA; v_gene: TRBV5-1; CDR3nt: TGCGCCAGCACCTTCTCGTTACGGCCAGAGCATAATGAGCAGTTCTTC; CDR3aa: CASTFSLRPEHNEQFF
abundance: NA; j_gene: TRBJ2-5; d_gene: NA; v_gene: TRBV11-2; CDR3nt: TGTGCCAGCAGGACCGCCGGGACTGAGGGGGAGACCCAGTACTTC; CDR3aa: CASRTAGTEGETQYF
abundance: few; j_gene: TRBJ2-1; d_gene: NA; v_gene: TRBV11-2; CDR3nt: TGTGCCAGCAGCTCGACGGGTTATGAGCAGTTCTTC; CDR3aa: CASSSTGYEQFF
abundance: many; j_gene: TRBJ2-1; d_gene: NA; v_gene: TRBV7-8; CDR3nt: TGTGCCAGCAGCAAGGACTCCGAGCAGTTCTTC; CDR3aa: CASSKDSEQFF
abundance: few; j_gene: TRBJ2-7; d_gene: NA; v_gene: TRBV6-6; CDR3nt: TGTGCCAGCAGTTACGGGAGGAGTTCCTACGAGCAGTACTTC; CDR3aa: CASSYGRSSYEQYF
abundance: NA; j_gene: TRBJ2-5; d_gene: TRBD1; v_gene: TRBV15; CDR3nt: TGTGCCACCAGCACCAACAGGGGGCGAGAGACCCAGTACTTC; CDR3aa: CATSTNRGRETQYF
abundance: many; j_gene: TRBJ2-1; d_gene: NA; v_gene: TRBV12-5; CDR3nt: TGTGCTAGTGGTTCCGGGACCTACAATGAGCAGTTCTTC; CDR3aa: CASGSGTYNEQFF
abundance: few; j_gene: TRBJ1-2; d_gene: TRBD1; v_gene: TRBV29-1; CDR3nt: TGCAGCCTCGGACAGGTTCATGGCTACACCTTC; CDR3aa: CSLGQVHGYTF
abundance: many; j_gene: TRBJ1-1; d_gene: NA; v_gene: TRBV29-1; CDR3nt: TGCAGCGGGTCCGGGTCGGGAGTCAAAGCTTTCTTT; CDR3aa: CSGSGSGVKAFF
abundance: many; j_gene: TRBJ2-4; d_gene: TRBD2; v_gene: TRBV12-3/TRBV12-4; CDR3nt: TGTGCCAGCAAACTAGCGGGAGGCATAAACATTCAGTACTTC; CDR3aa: CASKLAGGINIQYF
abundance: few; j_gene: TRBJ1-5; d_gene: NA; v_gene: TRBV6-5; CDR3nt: TGTGCCAGCAGGTCAGGGACCCGGCAGCCCCAGCATTTT; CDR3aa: CASRSGTRQPQHF
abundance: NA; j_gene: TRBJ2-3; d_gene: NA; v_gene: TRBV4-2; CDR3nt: TGTGCCAGCAGCCAAGAGTACAGATCTAGCACAGATACGCAGTATTTT; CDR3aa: CASSQEYRSSTDTQYF
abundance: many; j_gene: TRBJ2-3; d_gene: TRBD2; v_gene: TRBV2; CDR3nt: TGTGCCAGCTACGGCGCTGCTAGCGGGAGAAAAAGCACAGATACGCAGTATTTT; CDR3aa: CASYGAASGRKSTDTQYF
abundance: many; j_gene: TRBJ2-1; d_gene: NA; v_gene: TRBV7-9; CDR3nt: TGTGCCAGCAGCCTTAGCGGCCTCAGCTCCTACAATGAGCAGTTCTTC; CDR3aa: CASSLSGLSSYNEQFF
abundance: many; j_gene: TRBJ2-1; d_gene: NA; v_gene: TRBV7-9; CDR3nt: TGTGCCAGCAGCTTTGAGACCAGAGGGAATGAGCAGTTCTTC; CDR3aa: CASSFETRGNEQFF
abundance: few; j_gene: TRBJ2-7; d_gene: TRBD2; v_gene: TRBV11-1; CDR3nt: TGTGCCAGCAGCCGTACAGCGGGAGGGGGCTACGAGCAGTACTTC; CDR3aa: CASSRTAGGGYEQYF
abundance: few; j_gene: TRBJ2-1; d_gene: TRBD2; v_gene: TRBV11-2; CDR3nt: TGTGCCAGCAGCCGCGATAGCGGGAGGTACAATGAGCAGTTCTTC; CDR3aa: CASSRDSGRYNEQFF
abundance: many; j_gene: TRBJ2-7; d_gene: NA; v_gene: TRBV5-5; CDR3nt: TGTGCCAGCAGCTCGTCTCAACTTTTCTACGAGCAGTACTTC; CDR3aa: CASSSSQLFYEQYF
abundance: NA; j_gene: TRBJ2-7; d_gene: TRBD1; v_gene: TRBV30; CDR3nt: TGTGCCTCCGAACTACCCGGGACAGCCTACGAGCAGTACTTC; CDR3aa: CASELPGTAYEQYF
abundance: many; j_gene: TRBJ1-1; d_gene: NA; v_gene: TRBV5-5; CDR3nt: TGTGCCAGCAGTTATATTTTGGGAACTGAAGCTTTCTTT; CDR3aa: CASSYILGTEAFF
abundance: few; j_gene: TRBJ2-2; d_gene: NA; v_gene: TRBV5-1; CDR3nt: TGCGCCAGCAGCTGGGACCTCGGGGAGCTGTTTTTT; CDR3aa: CASSWDLGELFF
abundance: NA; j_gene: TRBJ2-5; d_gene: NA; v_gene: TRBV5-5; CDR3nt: TGTGCCAGCAGCTTATCGGGGGTCCCGTACCAAGAGACCCAGTACTTC; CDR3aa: CASSLSGVPYQETQYF
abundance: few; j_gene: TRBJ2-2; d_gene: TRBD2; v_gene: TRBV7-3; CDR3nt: TGTGCCAGCAGCTTAGATAGCGCGGGAGGACAGCTCCGACGGAACACCGGGGAGCTGTTTTTT; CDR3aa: CASSLDSAGGQLRRNTGELFF
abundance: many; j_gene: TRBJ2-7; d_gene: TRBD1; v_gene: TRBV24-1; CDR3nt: TGTGCCACCAGTGACAAGACAGGGGGCCACGAGCAGTACTTC; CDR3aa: CATSDKTGGHEQYF
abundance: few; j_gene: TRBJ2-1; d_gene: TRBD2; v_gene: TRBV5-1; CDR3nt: TGCGCCAGCAGCCGAATGACTAGCGGGAGCTTCGATGAGCAGTTCTTC; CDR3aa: CASSRMTSGSFDEQFF
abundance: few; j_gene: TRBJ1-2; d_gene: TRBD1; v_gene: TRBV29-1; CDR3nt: TGCAGCGGGGCCGGGACAGGGAATGGCTACACCTTC; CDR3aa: CSGAGTGNGYTF
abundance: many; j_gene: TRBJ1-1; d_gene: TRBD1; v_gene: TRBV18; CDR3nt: TGTGCCAGCTCACCGAGGGGACAGGAGAAAATTGAAGCTTTCTTT; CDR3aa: CASSPRGQEKIEAFF
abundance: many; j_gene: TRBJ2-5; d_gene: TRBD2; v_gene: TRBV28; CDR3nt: TGTGCCAGCAGTTTACTAGCGGGAGGAGAGACCCAGTACTTC; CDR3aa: CASSLLAGGETQYF
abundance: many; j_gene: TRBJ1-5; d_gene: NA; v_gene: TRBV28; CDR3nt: TGTGCCAGCAGTCCGAGTACGGGGACGACCCGGCAGCCCCAGCATTTT; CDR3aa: CASSPSTGTTRQPQHF
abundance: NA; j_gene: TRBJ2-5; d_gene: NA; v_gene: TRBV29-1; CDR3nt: TGCAGCGTTGAAGGGGCCGTCTTC; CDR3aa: CSVEGAVF
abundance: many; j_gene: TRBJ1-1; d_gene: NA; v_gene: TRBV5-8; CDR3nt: TGTGCCAGCAGCTACGTTATGGGGGGCACTGAAGCTTTCTTT; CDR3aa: CASSYVMGGTEAFF
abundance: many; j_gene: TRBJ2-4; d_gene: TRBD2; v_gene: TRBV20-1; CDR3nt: TGCAGTGCTAGAGATGTAACTAGCGGAACGCTAGCCAAAAACATTCAGTACTTC; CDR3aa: CSARDVTSGTLAKNIQYF
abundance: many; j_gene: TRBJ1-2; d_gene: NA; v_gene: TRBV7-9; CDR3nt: TGTGCCAGCAGCCCGACGCTCCAAGGGACTGGCTACACCTTC; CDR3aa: CASSPTLQGTGYTF
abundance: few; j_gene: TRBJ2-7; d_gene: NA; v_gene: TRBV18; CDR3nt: TGTGCCAGCTCTATAGATCACGGCGGGGCCTACGAGCAGTACTTC; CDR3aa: CASSIDHGGAYEQYF
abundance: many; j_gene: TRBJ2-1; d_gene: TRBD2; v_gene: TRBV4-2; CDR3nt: TGTGCCAGCAGCCAAGGGGCCGGGACTAGCAATGAGCAGTTCTTC; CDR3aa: CASSQGAGTSNEQFF
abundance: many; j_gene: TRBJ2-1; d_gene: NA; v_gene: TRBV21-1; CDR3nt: TGTGCCAGCAGCAGGGGAGGCAATGAGCAGTTCTTC; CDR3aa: CASSRGGNEQFF
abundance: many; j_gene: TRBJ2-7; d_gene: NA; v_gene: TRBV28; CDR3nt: TGTGCCAGCAGTGTGGGGCGGGCTTCCTACGAGCAGTACTTC; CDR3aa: CASSVGRASYEQYF
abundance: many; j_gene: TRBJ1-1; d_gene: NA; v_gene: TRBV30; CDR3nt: TGTGCCTGGAGTGCATCTCTCAGGGACACTGAAGCTTTCTTT; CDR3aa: CAWSASLRDTEAFF
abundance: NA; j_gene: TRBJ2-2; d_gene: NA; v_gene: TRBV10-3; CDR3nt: TGTGCCATCAGTGAATACACCGGGGAGCTGTTTTTT; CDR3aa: CAISEYTGELFF
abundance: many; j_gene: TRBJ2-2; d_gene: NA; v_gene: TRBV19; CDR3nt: TGTGCCAGTAGTATAGAGGTCGGCGGTCCTGGGGAGCTGTTTTTT; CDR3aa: CASSIEVGGPGELFF
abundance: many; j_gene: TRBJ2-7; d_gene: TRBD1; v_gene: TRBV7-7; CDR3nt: TGTGCTAGCAGCTTAGCGGCGGGACAGGAGTACGAGCAGTACTTC; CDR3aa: CASSLAAGQEYEQYF
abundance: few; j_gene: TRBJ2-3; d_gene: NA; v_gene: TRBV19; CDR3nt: TGTGCCACTGACCCGGGAGAGAGGTATTTT; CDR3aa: CATDPGERYF
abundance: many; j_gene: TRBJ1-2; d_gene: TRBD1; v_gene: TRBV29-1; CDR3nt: TGCAGCGTCGGGACAGGGGACTATGGCTACACCTTC; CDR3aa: CSVGTGDYGYTF
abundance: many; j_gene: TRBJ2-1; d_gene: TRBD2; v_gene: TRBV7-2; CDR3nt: TGTGCCAGCAGCTTGACTAGCGGGAGGGCCCACAATGAGCAGTTCTTC; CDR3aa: CASSLTSGRAHNEQFF
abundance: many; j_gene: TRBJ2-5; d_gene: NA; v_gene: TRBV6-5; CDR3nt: TGTGCCAGCAGTCCCCACCAAGACACCAAAGAGACCCAGTACTTC; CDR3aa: CASSPHQDTKETQYF
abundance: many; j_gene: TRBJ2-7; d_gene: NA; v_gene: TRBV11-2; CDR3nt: TGTGCCAGCAGTAGGTCCCTAGCGAGTTCCTACGAGCAGTACTTC; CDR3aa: CASSRSLASSYEQYF
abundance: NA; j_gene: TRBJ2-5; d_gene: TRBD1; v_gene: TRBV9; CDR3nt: TGTGCCAGCAGCGTTGGGGACAGGGTTGAGACCCAGTACTTC; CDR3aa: CASSVGDRVETQYF
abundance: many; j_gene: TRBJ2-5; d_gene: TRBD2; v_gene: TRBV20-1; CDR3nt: TGCAGTGCTAGAGTCGGACTAGCACCCCAAGAGACCCAGTACTTC; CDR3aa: CSARVGLAPQETQYF
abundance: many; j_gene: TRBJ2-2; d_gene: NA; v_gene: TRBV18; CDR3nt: TGTGCCAGCTCACCAAGAGGGGACAACACCGGGGAGCTGTTTTTT; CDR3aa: CASSPRGDNTGELFF